This T cell receptor (beta chain) was identified during a study of beta chain features in type 1 diabetes. Study-level results: PCR might favor shorter templates, equally in patients and controls.

Reverse transcription of all isolated RNA meant that expressed TCRB transcripts were sequenced. Repertoires were generated with immunoSEQ multiplex PCR, while TCRdb's copy carries only in-frame clones and drops some. The repertoire holds 900,000 or so clones, with roughly 15% as singletons. There are a few counts of this clone. The antigen is undetermined. Germline loops: CDR1 MNHEY, CDR2 SVGAGI. The CDR3 length is 14 residues. Trimming removed 7 bases from V and 5 bases from J; junction bases left unmatched: 8. The TCR comes from a woman aged 18-29 years in good health. V is TRBV6-5 and J is TRBJ2-1; 7 bases fit TRBD1. The sequenced sample consisted of naive CD4+ T cells from blood. The CDR3 region has the DNA TGTGCCAGCACCTATCGACAGGGTGACAATGAGCAGTTCTTC. Its translation is CASTYRQGDNEQFF.